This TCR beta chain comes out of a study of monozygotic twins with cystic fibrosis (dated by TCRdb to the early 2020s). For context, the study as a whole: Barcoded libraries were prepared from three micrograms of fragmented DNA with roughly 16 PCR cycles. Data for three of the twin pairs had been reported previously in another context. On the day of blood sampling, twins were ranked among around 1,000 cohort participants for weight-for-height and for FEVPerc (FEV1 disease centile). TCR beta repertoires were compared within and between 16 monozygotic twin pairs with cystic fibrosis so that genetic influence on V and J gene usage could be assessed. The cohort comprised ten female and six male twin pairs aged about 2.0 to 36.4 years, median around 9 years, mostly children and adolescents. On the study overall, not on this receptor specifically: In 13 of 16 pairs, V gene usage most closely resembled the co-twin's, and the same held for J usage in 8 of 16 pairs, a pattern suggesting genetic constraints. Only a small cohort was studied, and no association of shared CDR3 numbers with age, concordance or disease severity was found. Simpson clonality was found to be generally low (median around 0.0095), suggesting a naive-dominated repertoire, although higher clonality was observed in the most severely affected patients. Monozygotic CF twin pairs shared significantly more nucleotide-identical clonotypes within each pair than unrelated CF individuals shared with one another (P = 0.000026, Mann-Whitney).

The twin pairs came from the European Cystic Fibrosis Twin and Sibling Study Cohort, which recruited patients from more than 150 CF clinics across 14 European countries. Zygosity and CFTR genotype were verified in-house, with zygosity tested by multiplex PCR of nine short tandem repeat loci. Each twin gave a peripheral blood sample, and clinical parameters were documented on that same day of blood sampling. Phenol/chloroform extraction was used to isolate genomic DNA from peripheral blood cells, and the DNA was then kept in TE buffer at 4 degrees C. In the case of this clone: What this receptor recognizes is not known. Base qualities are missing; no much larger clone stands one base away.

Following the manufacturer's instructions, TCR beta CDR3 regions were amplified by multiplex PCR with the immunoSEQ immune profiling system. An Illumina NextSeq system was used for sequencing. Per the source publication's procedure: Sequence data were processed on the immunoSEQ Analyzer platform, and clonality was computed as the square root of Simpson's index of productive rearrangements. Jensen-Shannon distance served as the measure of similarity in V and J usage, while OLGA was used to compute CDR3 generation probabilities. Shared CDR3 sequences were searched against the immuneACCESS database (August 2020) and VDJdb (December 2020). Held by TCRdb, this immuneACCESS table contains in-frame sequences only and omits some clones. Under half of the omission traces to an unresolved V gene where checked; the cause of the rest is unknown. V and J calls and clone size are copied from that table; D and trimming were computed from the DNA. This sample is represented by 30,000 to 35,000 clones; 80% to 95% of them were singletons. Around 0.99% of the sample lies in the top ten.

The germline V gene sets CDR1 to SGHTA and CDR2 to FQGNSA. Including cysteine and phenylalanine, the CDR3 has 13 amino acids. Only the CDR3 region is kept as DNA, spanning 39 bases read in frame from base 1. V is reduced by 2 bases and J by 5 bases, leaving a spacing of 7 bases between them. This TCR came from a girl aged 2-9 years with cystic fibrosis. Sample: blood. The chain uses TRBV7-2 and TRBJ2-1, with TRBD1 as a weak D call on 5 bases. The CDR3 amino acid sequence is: CASSLKGDNEQFF. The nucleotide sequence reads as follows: TGTGCCAGCAGCTTAAAAGGGGACAATGAGCAGTTCTTC.